Listed below are T cell receptor beta chains from one sample, sequenced in a study of blood T cell repertoires in COVID-19. Profiled with immunoSEQ multiplex PCR; TCRdb holds only in-frame clones, not every one. Among around 200,000 clones listed, approximately 87% were seen once. The sequencing sample was made of peripheral blood. These receptor sequences come from a young man with active or convalescent COVID-19. Both conserved end residues are part of each CDR3. Each record gives: D gene, clone size, J gene, V gene, CDR3 protein, CDR3 DNA. The D gene is left open where the match is weak. The size entry is marked missing in some rows and otherwise reads once, few, many or a size class.

>TRBD2|-|TRBJ2-1|TRBV5-4
CASSSPSGGAQREQFF
TGTGCCAGCAGTTCCCCGAGCGGGGGGGCCCAGCGGGAGCAGTTCTTC
>TRBD1|-|TRBJ1-5|TRBV19
CASIHSGGRGSNQPQHF
TGTGCCAGTATCCACTCAGGGGGCAGGGGGAGCAATCAGCCCCAGCATTTT
>TRBD1|once|TRBJ1-1|TRBV5-1
CASSLLQGSGTEAFF
TGCGCCAGCAGCTTGCTACAGGGGTCTGGGACTGAAGCTTTCTTT
>-|few|TRBJ1-6|TRBV20-1
CSASTGNLISPLHF
TGCAGTGCTAGTACGGGTAACCTAATTTCACCCCTCCACTTT
>-|-|TRBJ1-1|TRBV9
CASSVGLGQGWASTEAFF
TGTGCCAGCAGCGTAGGTTTAGGGCAGGGTTGGGCGAGCACTGAAGCTTTCTTT
>TRBD1|-|TRBJ2-5|TRBV4-1
CASSLGTGQETQYF
TGCGCCAGCAGCTTAGGGACAGGGCAAGAGACCCAGTACTTC
>-|-|TRBJ1-6|TRBV9
CASSVDGEGDSPLHF
TGTGCCAGCAGCGTAGACGGAGAGGGGGATTCACCCCTCCACTTT
>-|-|TRBJ1-1|TRBV7-8
CASSPSTANTEAFF
TGTGCCAGCAGCCCCTCGACAGCGAACACTGAAGCTTTCTTT
>-|once|TRBJ2-2|TRBV7-2
CASTTVRSTGELFF
TGTGCCAGCACCACAGTGCGCAGCACCGGGGAGCTGTTTTTT
>-|-|TRBJ1-2|TRBV12-5
CASGRDTLYGYTF
TGTGCTAGTGGTCGCGACACACTCTATGGCTACACCTTC
>-|-|TRBJ2-5|TRBV21-1
CASSLAGGSETQYF
TGTGCCAGCAGCCTAGCGGGAGGGTCAGAGACCCAGTACTTC
>-|-|TRBJ1-1|TRBV24-1
CATSDFTNPTEAFF
TGTGCCACCAGTGATTTCACAAATCCCACTGAAGCTTTCTTT
>-|-|TRBJ2-1|TRBV6-2/TRBV6-3
CASSDLRGIGSYNEQFF
TGTGCCAGCAGTGACCTACGCGGAATCGGGTCCTACAATGAGCAGTTCTTC
>TRBD1|-|TRBJ1-2|TRBV5-1
CASSSPGTGGYGYTF
TGCGCCAGCAGCTCCCCCGGGACAGGGGGGTATGGCTACACCTTC
>TRBD1|-|TRBJ1-2|TRBV29-1
CSVPLTGGEGYTF
TGCAGCGTCCCGTTGACAGGGGGCGAAGGCTACACCTTC
>-|once|TRBJ2-1|TRBV4-3
CASSPGGGSLKQFF
TGCGCCAGCAGCCCCGGGGGAGGATCCTTAAAGCAGTTCTTC
>TRBD1|-|TRBJ2-1|TRBV9
CASSPRPGQGAEEQFF
TGTGCCAGCAGCCCCCGACCGGGACAGGGGGCGGAGGAGCAGTTCTTC
>-|-|TRBJ1-5|TRBV24-1
CATSDGTVSNQPQHF
TGTGCCACCAGTGATGGTACGGTTAGCAATCAGCCCCAGCATTTT
>TRBD2|-|TRBJ2-2|TRBV5-1
CASSLGLAPGELFF
TGCGCCAGCAGCTTGGGACTAGCCCCCGGGGAGCTGTTTTTT
>-|-|TRBJ2-1|TRBV15
CATSSQDKNNEQFF
TGTGCCACCAGCAGCCAGGACAAAAACAATGAGCAGTTCTTC
>TRBD2|-|TRBJ2-3|TRBV16
CASSQWTSGTGDTQYF
TGTGCCAGCAGCCAGTGGACTAGCGGGACGGGAGATACGCAGTATTTT
>-|-|TRBJ1-2|TRBV27
CASSPGGTARGYTF
TGTGCCAGCAGCCCGGGAGGAACAGCTCGGGGCTACACCTTC
>-|-|TRBJ2-7|TRBV27
CASSLQPRGSYEQYF
TGTGCCAGCAGTCTGCAACCCCGGGGCTCCTACGAGCAGTACTTC
>-|-|TRBJ2-4|TRBV4-3
CASSPGGTHLAKNIQYF
TGCGCCAGCAGCCCCGGAGGGACCCACCTAGCCAAAAACATTCAGTACTTC
>-|-|TRBJ2-4|TRBV12-3/TRBV12-4
CASSFAGANIQYF
TGTGCCAGCAGCTTTGCGGGGGCGAACATTCAGTACTTC
>TRBD1|-|TRBJ2-7|TRBV29-1
CSVVGTGAPEQYF
TGCAGCGTTGTAGGGACAGGGGCACCCGAGCAGTACTTC
>-|-|TRBJ1-1|TRBV27
CASSFQQGTEAFF
TGTGCCAGCAGTTTCCAGCAGGGCACTGAAGCTTTCTTT
>-|-|TRBJ2-1|TRBV7-9
CASSFRGSYNEQFF
TGTGCCAGCAGCTTTCGGGGATCCTACAATGAGCAGTTCTTC
>TRBD2|once|TRBJ2-7|TRBV4-1
CASSQDFGGAADEQYF
TGCGCCAGCAGCCAAGATTTCGGGGGGGCCGCGGACGAGCAGTACTTC
>TRBD1|once|TRBJ1-4|TRBV2
CASSGTGTEGEKLFF
TGTGCCAGCAGTGGTACCGGGACAGAGGGTGAAAAACTGTTTTTT
>TRBD1|-|TRBJ2-5|TRBV11-3
CASSALWTGGQETQYF
TGTGCCAGCAGCGCCTTGTGGACAGGGGGTCAAGAGACCCAGTACTTC
>TRBD1|-|TRBJ2-2|TRBV11-2
CASSPRGTGNTGELFF
TGTGCCAGCAGCCCCCGTGGGACAGGGAACACCGGGGAGCTGTTTTTT
>-|-|TRBJ2-1|TRBV7-3
CASSLSPTYNEQFF
TGTGCCAGCAGCTTATCCCCTACGTACAATGAGCAGTTCTTC
>TRBD1|-|TRBJ2-1|TRBV2
CASSEGTGGRMYNEQFF
TGTGCCAGCAGTGAAGGGACAGGGGGCCGAATGTACAATGAGCAGTTCTTC
>TRBD2|-|TRBJ2-1|TRBV3-1/TRBV3-2
CASSPQTSGIREQFF
TGTGCCAGCAGCCCCCAGACTAGCGGGATACGTGAGCAGTTCTTC
>-|-|TRBJ2-5|TRBV20-1
CSASRGTGQETQYF
TGCAGTGCTAGTCGAGGGACTGGACAAGAGACCCAGTACTTC
>TRBD1|-|TRBJ1-2|TRBV18
CASSSQDRASGYTF
TGTGCCAGCTCATCCCAGGACAGGGCCAGTGGCTACACCTTC
>-|-|TRBJ1-1|TRBV9
CASSSRGGVNTEAFF
TGTGCCAGCAGCTCTCGAGGGGGGGTGAACACTGAAGCTTTCTTT
>TRBD1|-|TRBJ1-4|TRBV5-1
CASSRDSTNEKLFF
TGCGCCAGCAGCAGGGACAGCACGAATGAAAAACTGTTTTTT
>TRBD1|-|TRBJ1-6|TRBV7-9
CASSWRDRTSPLHF
TGTGCCAGCAGCTGGAGGGACAGGACGTCACCCCTCCACTTT
>-|-|TRBJ2-3|TRBV7-9
CASSATHWGNTQYF
TGTGCCAGCAGCGCTACCCACTGGGGCAATACGCAGTATTTT
>-|-|TRBJ1-5|TRBV12-5
CASGLSPRPQHF
TGTGCTAGTGGCCTTTCCCCTCGGCCCCAGCATTTT
>TRBD1|-|TRBJ1-2|TRBV18
CASSSFPGGDGYTF
TGTGCCAGCTCGTCCTTCCCAGGGGGAGATGGCTACACCTTC
>TRBD1|-|TRBJ1-4|TRBV30
CAFGQGGEKLFF
TGTGCCTTCGGACAGGGTGGTGAAAAACTGTTTTTT
>TRBD1|-|TRBJ2-2|TRBV18
CASSPPTGPGELFF
TGTGCCAGCTCACCACCGACAGGGCCAGGGGAGCTGTTTTTT
>-|few|TRBJ2-1|TRBV18
CASSPPRTLVYEQFF
TGTGCCAGCTCACCACCCCGTACCCTAGTCTATGAGCAGTTCTTC
>-|-|TRBJ2-1|TRBV7-3
CASSSLAEGVGEQFF
TGTGCCAGCAGCTCCTTAGCCGAAGGGGTGGGTGAGCAGTTCTTC
>-|-|TRBJ2-4|TRBV24-1
CATSDPLGGNIQYF
TGTGCCACCAGTGATCCTCTGGGGGGAAACATTCAGTACTTC
>TRBD2|-|TRBJ2-3|TRBV7-2
CASRLTSGTSDTQYF
TGTGCCAGCAGACTGACTAGCGGCACATCAGATACGCAGTATTTT
>-|-|TRBJ1-1|TRBV6-5
CASSYKFSTAEAFF
TGTGCCAGCAGTTACAAGTTTAGTACCGCAGAAGCTTTCTTT
>-|-|TRBJ2-2|TRBV19
CASSIGDTRTGELFF
TGTGCCAGTAGTATAGGGGACACACGCACCGGGGAGCTGTTTTTT
>-|-|TRBJ2-3|TRBV19
CASSIYGHTDTQYF
TGTGCCAGTAGTATTTACGGACACACAGATACGCAGTATTTT
>-|-|TRBJ1-4|TRBV28
CASSLGGRGEKLFF
TGTGCCAGCAGTTTGGGGGGGCGCGGGGAAAAACTGTTTTTT
>TRBD1|-|TRBJ1-6|TRBV11-2
CASSFLYFSGQGDNSPLHF
TGTGCCAGCAGCTTTCTTTACTTTTCGGGACAGGGGGATAATTCACCCCTCCACTTT
>TRBD1|-|TRBJ1-2|TRBV6-5
CASSLIDRAGYTF
TGTGCCAGCAGCCTTATCGACAGGGCTGGCTACACCTTC